The 5 T cell receptor beta chains in this list originate from one sample, sequenced in a study of shared clonotypes between healthy human individuals. TCRdb's table, derived via immunoSEQ multiplex PCR, lists solely in-frame clones and lacks some. The table shows 400,000 or so clones, with about 97% occurring only once. Sequencing was performed on memory CD8+ T cells sorted from blood. Subset given: CD45RO+ cells pooled with CCR7-negative TemRA cells. The receptors derive from a man in his thirties or forties in good health.

The chain is built from TRBV4-2 and TRBJ2-3, with a tentative D call TRBD2 (6 bases). V was shortened by 0 bases and J by 0 bases, with 13 bases between the two germline ends. Germline CDR1 reads LGHNA; CDR2 reads YNFKEQ. There are 17 residues in the CDR3. This CDR3 is CASSQDSREWSTDTQYF. The CDR3 coding sequence is TGTGCCAGCAGCCAAGATAGTCGGGAGTGGAGCACAGATACGCAGTATTTT.

This sequence joins TRBV10-1 and TRBJ2-1; D gene ambiguous. V lost 9 bases to trimming and J lost 2 bases, with 11 bases between them. The germline gives CDR1 WNHNN, CDR2 SYGVQD (reference sequence). The CDR3 loop spans 13 amino acids. Here the CDR3 DNA reads TGCGCCAGAAGAAGCGAGACCTACAATGAGCAGTTCTTC. Translation gives CARRSETYNEQFF.

As for this clone: Other DNA sequences in this specimen translate into the identical CDR3. The V gene is TRBV6-5, the J gene TRBJ2-5, with no clear D. The CDR3 spans 11 residues. V lost 5 bases and J 5 bases, leaving 6 bases between the germline ends. CDR1 MNHEY and CDR2 SVGAGI come from the germline V gene. The CDR3 region is CASSLGETQYF. CDR3 coding DNA: TGTGCCAGCAGTCTAGGGGAGACCCAGTACTTC.

This chain connects TRBV27 to TRBJ1-1; 9 bases line up with TRBD1. The CDR3 loop spans 13 amino acids. CDR1 is MNHEY and CDR2 is SMNVEV in the germline V gene (reference sequence). V lost 8 bases and J lost 6; bases outside the gene matches: 7. In nucleotides, the CDR3 is TGTGCCAGCTCGCTTAGACAGGGGGCTGAAGCTTTCTTT. It yields the protein CASSLRQGAEAFF.

The chain has TRBV29-1 and TRBJ2-1, with D possibly called TRBD1 or TRBD2 (5 bases each). CDR3 length: 13 amino acids. Trimming stripped 4 bases from V and 4 bases from J, with 11 bases between. Looked up from germline, CDR1 is SQVTM and CDR2 is ANQGSEA. CDR3 residues: CSVGGILYNEQFF. The CDR3 DNA sequence: TGCAGCGTTGGGGGGATCCTATACAATGAGCAGTTCTTC.